This T cell receptor (beta chain) was obtained from a study of Ad26.COV2.S vaccination and SARS-CoV-2 variants. Study-wide context: Participant was drawn from the COV1001 Ad26.COV2.S trial arm. Ad26.COV2.S was injected intramuscularly once or twice, 56 days apart. Study observations and caveats: Substantial response breadth was reportedly seen for spike-specific CD8+ and CD4+ T cells after vaccination.

About this clone itself: What it binds is not known.

Treatment described: 19 received Ad26.COV2.S at low or high dose, single or two shots; about 5 received placebo; per-sample allocation not given. Samples analyzed were those drawn on day 63 after the first vaccine or placebo injection. Trimming cost V 8 bases and J 6 bases, with 19 bases left between them. Germline lookup yields CDR1 SNHLY and CDR2 FYNNEI. This CDR3 has 14 amino acids. Assay: immunoSEQ multiplex PCR; the TCRdb copy retains only in-frame clones and omits some. The sample lists 200,000 to 250,000 clones, 88% occurring once. This sequence joins TRBV2 and TRBJ1-1, with a possible D match to TRBD1 (5 bases). The sample in question was peripheral blood, obtained in a trial of Ad26.COV2.S vaccine versus placebo. The source is a person aged 18-60 years who received the Ad26.COV2.S COVID-19 vaccine or a placebo. The CDR3 protein is CASRNGGSGPEAFF. The CDR3 DNA sequence: TGTGCCAGCCGCAACGGGGGGAGTGGTCCTGAAGCTTTCTTT.